This TCR beta chain appears in the sequencing data of a study of cytomegalovirus exposure and HLA in healthy donors. Overall study findings and caveats: What a later analysis showed was that several of the most significant clusters appeared linked to common viral pathogens.

With respect to this clone: Its antigen remains unidentified.

The PCR used 60 Vbeta and 13 Jbeta primers. Repertoires were generated with immunoSEQ multiplex PCR, while TCRdb's copy carries only in-frame clones and drops some. The sample carries approximately 150,000 clones, around three quarters recorded once. Germline loops: CDR1 SGHAT, CDR2 FQNNGV. V gave up 4 bases and J gave up 6 bases, with 15 bases separating them. This CDR3 has 15 residues. The TCR comes from a man aged 40-49 years in good health and CMV-seronegative. The chain combines TRBV11-2 with TRBJ2-2, with D tentatively TRBD2 (5 bases). Sequences were obtained from PBMCs. CDR3 loop: CASSSGWAISGELFF. The CDR3 nucleotides are TGTGCCAGCAGCTCGGGGTGGGCAATCTCCGGGGAGCTGTTTTTT. Complete variable domain (other parts from reference TRBV11-2 and TRBJ2-2): EAGVAQSPRYKIIEKRQSVAFWCNPISGHATLYWYQQILGQGPKLLIQFQNNGVVDDSQLPKDRFSAERLKGVDSTLKIQPAKLEDSAVYLCASSSGWAISGELFFGEGSRLTVL.